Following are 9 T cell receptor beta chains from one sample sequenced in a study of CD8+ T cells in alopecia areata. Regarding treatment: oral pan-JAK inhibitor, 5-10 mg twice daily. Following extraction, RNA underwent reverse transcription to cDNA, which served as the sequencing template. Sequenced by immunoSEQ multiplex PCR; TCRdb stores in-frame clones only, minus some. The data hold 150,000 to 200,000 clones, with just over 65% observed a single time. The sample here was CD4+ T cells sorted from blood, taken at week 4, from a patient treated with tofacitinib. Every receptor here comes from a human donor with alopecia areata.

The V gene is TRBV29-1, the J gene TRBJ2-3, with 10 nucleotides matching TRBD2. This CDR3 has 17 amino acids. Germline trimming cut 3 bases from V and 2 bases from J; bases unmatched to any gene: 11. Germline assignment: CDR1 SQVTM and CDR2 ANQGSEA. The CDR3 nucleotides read TGCAGCGTTGACCCTTGGGTAGCGGGGGGTTACACAGATACGCAGTATTTT. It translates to CSVDPWVAGGYTDTQYF.

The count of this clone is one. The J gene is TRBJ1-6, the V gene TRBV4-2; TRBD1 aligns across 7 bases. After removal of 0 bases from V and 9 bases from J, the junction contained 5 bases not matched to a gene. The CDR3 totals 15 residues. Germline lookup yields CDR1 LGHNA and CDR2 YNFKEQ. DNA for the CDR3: TGTGCCAGCAGCCAAGATCAGGGGGGTTTTTCACCCCTCCACTTT. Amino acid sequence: CASSQDQGGFSPLHF.

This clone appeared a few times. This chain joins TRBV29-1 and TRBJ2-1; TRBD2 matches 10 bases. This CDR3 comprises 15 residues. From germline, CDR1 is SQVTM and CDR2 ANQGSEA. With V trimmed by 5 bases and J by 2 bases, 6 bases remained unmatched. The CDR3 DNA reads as TGCAGCGTTCTTGGACTAGCGGAAGCCTACAATGAGCAGTTCTTC. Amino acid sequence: CSVLGLAEAYNEQFF.

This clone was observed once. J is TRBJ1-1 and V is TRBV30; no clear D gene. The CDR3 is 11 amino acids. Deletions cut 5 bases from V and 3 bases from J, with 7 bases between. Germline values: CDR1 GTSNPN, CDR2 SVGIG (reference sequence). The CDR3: CAWRGDTEAFF. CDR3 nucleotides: TGTGCCTGGCGGGGTGACACTGAAGCTTTCTTT. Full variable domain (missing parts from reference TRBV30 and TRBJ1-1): SQTIHQWPATLVQPVGSPLSLECTVEGTSNPNLYWYRQAAGRGLQLLFYSVGIGQISSEVPQNLSASRPQDRQFILSSKKLLLSDSGFYLCAWRGDTEAFFGQGTRLTVV.

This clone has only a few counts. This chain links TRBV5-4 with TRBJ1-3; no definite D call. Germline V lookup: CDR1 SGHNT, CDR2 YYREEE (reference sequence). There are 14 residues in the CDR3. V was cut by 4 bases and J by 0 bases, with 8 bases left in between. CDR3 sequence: CASSLDASGNTIYF. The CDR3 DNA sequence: TGTGCCAGCAGCCTGGACGCCTCTGGAAACACCATATATTTT.

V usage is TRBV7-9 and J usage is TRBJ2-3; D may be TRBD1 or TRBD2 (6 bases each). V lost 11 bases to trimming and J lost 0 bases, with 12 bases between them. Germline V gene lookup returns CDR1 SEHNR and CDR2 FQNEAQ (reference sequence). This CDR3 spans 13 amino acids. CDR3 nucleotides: TGTGCCTCTACGGGGGCTAGCACAGATACGCAGTATTTT. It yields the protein CASTGASTDTQYF.

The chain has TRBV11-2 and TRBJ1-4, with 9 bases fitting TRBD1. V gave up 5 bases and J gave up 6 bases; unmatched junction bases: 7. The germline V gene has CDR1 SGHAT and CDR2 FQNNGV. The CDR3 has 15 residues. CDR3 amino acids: CASSKPDRGHEKLFF. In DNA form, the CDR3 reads TGTGCCAGCAGCAAACCGGACAGGGGCCATGAAAAACTGTTTTTT.

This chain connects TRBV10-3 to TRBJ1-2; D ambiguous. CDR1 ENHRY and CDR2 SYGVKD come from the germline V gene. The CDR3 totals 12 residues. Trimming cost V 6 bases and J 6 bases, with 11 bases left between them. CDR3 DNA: TGTGCCATCAGGCGTAACGCGGATGGCTACACCTTC. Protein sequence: CAIRRNADGYTF.

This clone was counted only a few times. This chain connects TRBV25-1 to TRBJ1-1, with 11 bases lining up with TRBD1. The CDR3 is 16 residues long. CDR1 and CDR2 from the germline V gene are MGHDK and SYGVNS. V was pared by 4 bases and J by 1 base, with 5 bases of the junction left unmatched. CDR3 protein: CASSGPDRGPNTEAFF. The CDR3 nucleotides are TGTGCCAGCAGTGGACCGGACAGGGGGCCGAACACTGAAGCTTTCTTT. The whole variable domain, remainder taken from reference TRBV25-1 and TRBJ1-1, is EADIYQTPRYLVIGTGKKITLECSQTMGHDKMYWYQQDPGMELHLIHYSYGVNSTEKGDLSSESTVSRIRTEHFPLTLESARPSHTSQYLCASSGPDRGPNTEAFFGQGTRLTVV.